These 25 T cell receptor beta chains were sequenced from one sample in a study of T cell repertoires in cytomegalovirus infection. TCRdb called the reads again in MiXCR, with one record for every CDR3 protein. This sample has 350,000 to 400,000 distinct CDR3 sequences; 34% occur once, and the top ten carry about 14%. These receptors' antigens are unknown. Sequences were derived from cultured PBMCs, sampled from culture after CMV antigen stimulation. Receptor source: a human donor in good health (CMV status not recorded). Some clones in this sample may be carry-over from other donors' samples.

The chain is built from TRBV7-9 and TRBJ2-1; D call uncertain. This CDR3 is 11 amino acids long. The V gene's germline CDR1 is SEHNR and CDR2 FQNEAQ (reference sequence). Trimming took 5 bases from V and 8 from J, leaving 7 bases between them. CDR3 in amino acids: CASSQSDEQFF. In nucleotides, the CDR3 is TGTGCCAGCAGCCAGAGCGATGAGCAGTTCTTC.

This chain links TRBV19 with TRBJ2-3; 7 bases are shared with TRBD1. The V segment lost 6 bases and the J segment 2 bases; nucleotides outside the gene matches: 5. The CDR3 has 14 residues. Looked up from germline, CDR1 is LNHDA and CDR2 is SQIVND (reference sequence). CDR3 DNA sequence: TGTGCCAGTAGGGTGACAGGGAACACAGATACGCAGTATTTT. Protein sequence: CASRVTGNTDTQYF.

The table lists this clonotype with a few counts. J is TRBJ2-3 and V is TRBV12-3 or TRBV12-4; the D gene is possibly TRBD1 (6 bases). Deletions cut 7 bases from V and 4 bases from J, with 12 bases between. The CDR3 has 13 amino acids. The CDR3 spells CASTTGSADTQYF. The CDR3 DNA reads as TGTGCCAGCACCACAGGGTCCGCAGATACGCAGTATTTT.

The CDR3 spells CASSCYLGLALTYEQYF. For the CDR3, the DNA is TGTGCCAGCAGTTGCTACTTGGGACTAGCTTTGACCTACGAGCAGTACTTC. V is TRBV28 and J is TRBJ2-7; 9 bases line up with TRBD2. The CDR3 is made up of 17 amino acids. V dropped 4 bases and J dropped 2; count of bases not matched to a gene: 12. Looked up from germline, CDR1 is MDHEN and CDR2 is SYDVKM.

The chain is built from TRBV6-1 and TRBJ2-7, with D perhaps TRBD1 (6 bases). This CDR3 region has 15 residues. V was cut by 1 base and J by 2 bases, with 12 bases left in between. CDR1 is MNHNS and CDR2 is SASEGT in the germline V gene. The DNA of the CDR3 is TGTGCCAGCAGTGAAGGGGCAGGGGACGCCTACGAGCAGTACTTC. It codes for CASSEGAGDAYEQYF.

The rearrangement joins TRBV6-1 to TRBJ2-2; 14 bases are shared with TRBD2. Per germline, CDR1 MNHNS and CDR2 SASEGT. J was trimmed by 5 bases and V by 6 bases; bases with no gene match: 11. CDR3 size: 18 residues. The DNA of the CDR3 is TGTGCCAGCAGGGGGGGACTAGCGGGAGAGAAAGGAACCGGGGAGCTGTTTTTT. Translation: CASRGGLAGEKGTGELFF.

V usage is TRBV5-4 and J usage is TRBJ2-1; no firm D call. There are 12 residues in the CDR3. CDR1 and CDR2 (germline): SGHNT, YYREEE (reference sequence). Trimming stripped 4 bases from V and 10 bases from J, with 12 bases between. CDR3 in amino acids: CASSLPLREQFF. Written as DNA, the CDR3 is TGTGCCAGCAGCCTCCCGCTAAGGGAGCAGTTCTTC.

A few counts support this clonotype. The V gene is TRBV4-1, the J gene TRBJ2-1; TRBD2 matches at 8 bases. The CDR3 loop spans 16 amino acids. CDR1 is MGHRA and CDR2 is YSYEKL in the germline V gene. J gave up 0 bases and V 1 base, and 2 bases lay outside the gene matches. The CDR3 is CASSQGSGSSYNEQFF. The CDR3 region has the DNA TGCGCCAGCAGCCAAGGGAGCGGGAGCTCCTACAATGAGCAGTTCTTC.

The chain employs TRBV7-2 and TRBJ2-3, with 13 bases that match TRBD2. Germline CDR1 reads SGHTA; CDR2 reads FQGNSA. The CDR3 sequence is 17 residues long. V shed 5 bases and J 0 bases; nucleotides not matched to a gene: 5. CDR3 sequence: CASSPEGLAGSTDTQYF. CDR3 in DNA: TGTGCCAGCAGCCCAGAGGGACTAGCGGGAAGCACAGATACGCAGTATTTT.

This clonotype was seen a handful of times. The chain recombines TRBV28 with TRBJ1-3; a weak D match, TRBD1 (6 bases). Germline V gene data show CDR1 as MDHEN and CDR2 as SYDVKM. This CDR3 contains 15 residues. Between the trimmed V and J ends, which lost 10 bases and 2 bases, there was a span of 18 bases. The CDR3, as DNA: TGTGCCACCAAGACAGGCGGTTTGGCTGGAAACACCATATATTTT. Protein sequence: CATKTGGLAGNTIYF.

This clonotype was observed a few times. V and J are TRBV2 and TRBJ2-7, with 8 bases lining up with TRBD1. CDR1 is SNHLY, CDR2 FYNNEI, per germline. With V trimmed by 6 bases and J by 2 bases, 9 bases remained unmatched. This CDR3 spans 15 amino acids. In DNA, the CDR3 is TGTGCCAGCAGGGGCAGGGGGCGTAGTCCCTACGAGCAGTACTTC. Residues: CASRGRGRSPYEQYF.

CDR3 nucleotide sequence: TGTGCCAGCAACGACAGGGCCCCCTACGAGCAGTACTTC. As protein: CASNDRAPYEQYF. This chain uses TRBV6-1 with TRBJ2-7; 7 positions agree with TRBD1. Losses at the gene ends were 7 bases for V and 2 bases for J; bases not matched to a gene: 5. Germline V CDR1 and CDR2: MNHNS, SASEGT. The CDR3 extends over 13 amino acids.

This clonotype appeared many times. The chain has TRBV7-2 and TRBJ2-7; D gene ambiguous. The V gene lost 3 bases and the J gene lost 2 bases, with 8 bases spanning the gap. CDR1 is SGHTA, CDR2 FQGNSA, per germline. The CDR3 totals 13 residues. CDR3 in amino acids: CASSFLVAYEQYF. The CDR3 region has the DNA TGTGCCAGCAGCTTCCTTGTAGCCTACGAGCAGTACTTC.

The genes are TRBV7-2 and TRBJ2-3; D remains ambiguous. Trimming took 1 base from V and 2 from J, leaving 7 bases between them. CDR3 length: 14 amino acids. Per the germline V gene, CDR1 is SGHTA and CDR2 is FQGNSA. The CDR3 bases are TGTGCCAGCAGCTTAGACGTCTTCACAGATACGCAGTATTTT. Residues: CASSLDVFTDTQYF.

V gene TRBV6-1 combines with J gene TRBJ1-1, with TRBD1 identical over 8 bases. There are 16 residues in the CDR3. Unmatched junction bases numbered 8, after V lost 5 bases and J lost 0 bases. Germline CDR1 is MNHNS and CDR2 is SASEGT. CDR3 loop: CASSFILDRVNTEAFF. The CDR3 nucleotides read TGTGCCAGCAGTTTCATACTGGACAGGGTGAACACTGAAGCTTTCTTT.

The chain is built from TRBV28 and TRBJ2-5; TRBD2 might be the D (7 bases). V lost 6 bases, J lost 5 bases, and 16 bases lay in between. Per the germline V gene, CDR1 is MDHEN and CDR2 is SYDVKM. The CDR3 runs to 14 residues. CDR3 protein: CASRKLGGLETQYF. CDR3 nucleotide sequence: TGTGCCAGCAGAAAATTGGGGGGGCTTGAGACCCAGTACTTC.

This clonotype showed up just a few times. This chain links TRBV7-8 with TRBJ1-5; perhaps TRBD1 as D (6 bases). V shed 0 bases and J shed 4 bases, with 13 bases lying between them. This CDR3 spans 16 amino acids. CDR1 and CDR2 from the germline V gene are SGHVS and FQNEAQ. CDR3 residues: CASSLAPGGRNQPQHF. The CDR3 DNA is TGTGCCAGCAGCTTAGCTCCCGGGGGCAGAAATCAGCCCCAGCATTTT.

The rearrangement uses TRBV4-3 and TRBJ2-7; D ambiguous. Looked up from germline, CDR1 is LGHNA and CDR2 is YSLEER. This CDR3 is 14 amino acids long. V dropped 1 base and J dropped 2 bases, with 9 bases sitting between them. CDR3 sequence (DNA): TGCGCCAGCAGCCAAGGCTACGGACCCTACGAGCAGTACGTC. Its translation is CASSQGYGPYEQYV.

This clonotype was counted ten times or more. The V and J genes are TRBV7-2 and TRBJ2-7, with D maybe TRBD2 (5 bases). V was trimmed by 3 bases and J by 2 bases, leaving 11 bases between them. CDR3 length equals 14 residues. CDR1 SGHTA and CDR2 FQGNSA come from the germline V gene. CDR3 bases: TGTGCCAGCAGCTTGAATCGGGAAACCTACGAGCAGTACGTC. It codes for CASSLNRETYEQYV.

This clonotype has only a few counts. The gene calls are TRBV28 and TRBJ1-5; D ambiguous. The CDR3 has 17 amino acids. CDR1 and CDR2 from the germline V gene are MDHEN and SYDVKM. With 2 bases removed from V and 0 bases from J, the gap between germline ends came to 14 bases. The DNA for the CDR3 is TGTGCCAGCAGTTTAGAAGTAAGGTGGAATAGCAATCAGCCCCAGCATTTT. Translated, it gives CASSLEVRWNSNQPQHF.

The rearrangement uses TRBV7-6 and TRBJ2-7, with D perhaps matching TRBD2 (6 bases). CDR1 and CDR2 (germline): SGHVS, FNYEAQ. The V and J ends lost 2 bases and 5 bases respectively, with 13 bases between them. CDR3 length equals 14 residues. DNA for the CDR3: TGTGCCAGCAGCTTACTCGGGACTTTAGACGAGCAGTACTTC. As protein: CASSLLGTLDEQYF.

The chain combines TRBV27 with TRBJ2-2; D is ambiguous. V lost 1 base and J 7 bases, leaving 10 bases between the germline ends. Germline-derived CDR1 and CDR2 are MNHEY and SMNVEV (reference sequence). This CDR3 is 14 amino acids long. The CDR3 nucleotides are TGTGCCAGCAGTTTATGGGGTTCCATCGGGGAGCTGTTTTTT. This translates into CASSLWGSIGELFF.

J is TRBJ1-1 and V is TRBV19; D unresolved. Trimming removed 3 bases from V and 0 bases from J, with 8 bases in between. Germline V gives CDR1 LNHDA, CDR2 SQIVND (reference sequence). This CDR3 contains 14 residues. The CDR3 DNA reads TGTGCCAGTAGTATTTGGAATTTGAACACTGAAGCTTTCTTT. It codes for CASSIWNLNTEAFF.

The chain carries TRBV5-6 and TRBJ2-7; D is perhaps TRBD1 or TRBD2 (5 bases each). The CDR3 spans 14 residues. V dropped 1 base and J dropped 2 bases, with 10 bases sitting between them. Germline V gene data show CDR1 as SGHDT and CDR2 as YYEEEE. CDR3 nucleotide sequence: TGTGCCAGCAGCTTGCCCGGGGACGCCTACGAGCAGTACGTC. Translating it yields CASSLPGDAYEQYV.

The rearrangement uses TRBV27 and TRBJ1-1; TRBD1 is a possible D gene (6 bases). Between the trimmed V and J ends, which lost 7 bases and 3 bases, there was a span of 21 bases. The CDR3 is 16 amino acids. CDR1 and CDR2 (germline): MNHEY, SMNVEV (reference sequence). The CDR3, as DNA: TGTGCCAGCAACCCCTCCCGGGGGGCGACGTACACTGAAGCTTTCTTT. It yields the protein CASNPSRGATYTEAFF.